The entry below gives a single T cell receptor beta chain sequence along with its context. Its antigen is currently unknown. These data originate in a study of vaccination effects on CD4 cells after COVID-19. About the research overall: Early and late post-vaccination samples came from three convalescent patients.

The data were produced by immunoSEQ multiplex PCR, yet TCRdb's version contains in-frame clones alone and is incomplete. The repertoire includes 12,000 to 15,000 clones, 60% to 85% of them detected once, and less than 35% sits in the top ten. Germline-derived CDR1 and CDR2 are MNHEY and SMNVEV (reference sequence). V trimming: 5 bases; J trimming: 2 bases; junction bases outside the gene matches: 6. The CDR3 loop spans 15 amino acids. Sequencing in the ViraFEST assay came after antigen-specific CD4+ T cells had been expanded with viral peptide pools, which were used to stimulate PBMC. Between days 9 and 11 of culture, CD4+ T cells were separated out. Infection dated between March and December 2020, before the Alpha, Beta and Delta variants reached the United States. BNT162b2 vaccine or mRNA-1273 vaccine was given to participants in two doses.

The specimen comprised CD4+ T cells from PBMCs cultured with HCoV-NL63 spike peptides, sampled after COVID-19 vaccination. This chain connects TRBV27 to TRBJ2-7, with TRBD1 matching over 10 bases. This clonotype was obtained from a human donor who had a prior SARS-CoV-2 infection. The CDR3: CASSRKGQGAYEQYF. The CDR3 coding sequence is TGTGCCAGCAGTCGAAAAGGACAGGGGGCCTACGAGCAGTACTTC.